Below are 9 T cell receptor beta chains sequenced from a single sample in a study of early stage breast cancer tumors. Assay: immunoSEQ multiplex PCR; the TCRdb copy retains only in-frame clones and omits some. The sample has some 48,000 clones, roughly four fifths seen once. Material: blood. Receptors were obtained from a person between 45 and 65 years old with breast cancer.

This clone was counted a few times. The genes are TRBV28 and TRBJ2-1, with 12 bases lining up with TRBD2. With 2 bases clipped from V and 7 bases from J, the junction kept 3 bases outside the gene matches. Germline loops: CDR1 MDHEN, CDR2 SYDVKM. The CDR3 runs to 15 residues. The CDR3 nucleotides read TGTGCCAGCAGTTTAGGCCTAGCGGGGGGGAATGAGCAGTTCTTC. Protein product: CASSLGLAGGNEQFF.

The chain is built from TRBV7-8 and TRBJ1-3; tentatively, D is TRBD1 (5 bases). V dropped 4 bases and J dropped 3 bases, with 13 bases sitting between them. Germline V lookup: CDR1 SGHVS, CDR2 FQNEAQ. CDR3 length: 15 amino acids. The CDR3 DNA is TGTGCCAGCAGCTACTCGTCAGGGAATGGAAACACCATATATTTT. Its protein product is CASSYSSGNGNTIYF.

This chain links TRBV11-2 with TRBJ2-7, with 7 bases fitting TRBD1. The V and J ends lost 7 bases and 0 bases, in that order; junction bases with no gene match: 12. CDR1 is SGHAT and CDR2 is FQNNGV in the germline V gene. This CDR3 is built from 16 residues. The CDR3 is CASIPAETGSSYEQYF. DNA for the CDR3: TGTGCCAGCATCCCCGCGGAGACAGGGAGCTCCTACGAGCAGTACTTC.

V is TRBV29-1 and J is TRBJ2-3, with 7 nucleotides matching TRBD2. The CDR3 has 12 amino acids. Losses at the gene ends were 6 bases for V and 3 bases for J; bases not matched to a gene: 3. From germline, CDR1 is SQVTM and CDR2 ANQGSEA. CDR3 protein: CSVAGVTDTQYF. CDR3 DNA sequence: TGCAGCGTCGCGGGAGTAACAGATACGCAGTATTTT.

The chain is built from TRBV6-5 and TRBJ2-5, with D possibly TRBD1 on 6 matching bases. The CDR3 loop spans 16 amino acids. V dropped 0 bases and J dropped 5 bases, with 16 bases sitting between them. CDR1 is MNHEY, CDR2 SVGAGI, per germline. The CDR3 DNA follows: TGTGCCAGCAGTTACTCGAATTCCCAGGGGTTGGAGACCCAGTACTTC. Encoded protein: CASSYSNSQGLETQYF.

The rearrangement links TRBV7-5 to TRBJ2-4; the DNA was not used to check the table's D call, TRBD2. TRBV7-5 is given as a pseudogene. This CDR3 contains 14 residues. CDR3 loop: CVRSLALAKNIQYF. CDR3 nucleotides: TGTGTCAGAAGCTTAGCCTTAGCCAAAAACATTCAGTACTTC.

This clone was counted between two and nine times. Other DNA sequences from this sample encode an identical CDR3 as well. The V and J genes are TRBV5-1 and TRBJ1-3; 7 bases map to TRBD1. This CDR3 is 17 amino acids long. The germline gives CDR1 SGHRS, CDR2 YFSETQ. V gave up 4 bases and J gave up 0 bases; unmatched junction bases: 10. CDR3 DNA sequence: TGCGCCAGCAGCCTACTACTCAGGGGGAGCTCTGGAAACACCATATATTTT. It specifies CASSLLLRGSSGNTIYF.

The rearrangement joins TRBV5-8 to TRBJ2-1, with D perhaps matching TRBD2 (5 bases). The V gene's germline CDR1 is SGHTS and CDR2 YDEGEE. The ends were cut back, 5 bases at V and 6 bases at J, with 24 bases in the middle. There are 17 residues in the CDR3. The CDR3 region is CASSPLLGRLASNEQFF. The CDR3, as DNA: TGTGCCAGCAGTCCTCTATTGGGCCGGCTAGCCTCCAATGAGCAGTTCTTC. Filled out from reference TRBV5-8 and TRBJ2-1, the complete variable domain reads EAGVTQSPTHLIKTRGQQATLRCSPISGHTSVYWYQQALGLGLQFLLWYDEGEERNRGNFPPRFSGRQFPNYSSELNVNALELEDSALYLCASSPLLGRLASNEQFFGPGTRLTVL.

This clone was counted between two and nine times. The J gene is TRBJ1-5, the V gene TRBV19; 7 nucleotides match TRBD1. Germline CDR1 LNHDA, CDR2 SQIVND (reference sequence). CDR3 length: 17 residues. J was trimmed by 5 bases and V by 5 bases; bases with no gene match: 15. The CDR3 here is CASSLRQGLYSDQPQHF. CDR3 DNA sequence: TGTGCCAGTAGTTTGCGACAGGGATTGTACTCCGATCAGCCCCAGCATTTT.